Listed below are T cell receptor beta chains from one sample, sequenced in a study of T cell responses to AZD1222 COVID-19 vaccine. Generated by immunoSEQ multiplex PCR, the TCRdb table keeps only in-frame clones and is missing some. This table holds about 110,000 clones, about 90% found once. The sequenced sample was peripheral blood, obtained on day 0 of AZD1222 vaccination. The receptors here all came from an adult in good health. The conserved cysteine and the conserved F or W are not part of the CDR3 here.

j_gene: TRBJ2-7
v_gene: TRBV6-5
CDR3aa: ASSSQRDGYEQY

j_gene: TRBJ1-2
v_gene: TRBV5-6
CDR3aa: ASSSTQRTGYT

j_gene: TRBJ2-7
v_gene: TRBV18
CDR3aa: ASSPDSYEQY

j_gene: TRBJ1-2
v_gene: TRBV29-1
CDR3aa: SAERLYGYT

j_gene: TRBJ1-2
v_gene: TRBV4-3
CDR3aa: ASSQEGGRWAGYT

j_gene: TRBJ1-5
v_gene: TRBV6-6
CDR3aa: ASRPNTGQLNQPQH

j_gene: TRBJ1-1
v_gene: TRBV16
CDR3aa: ASRPGTVNSEAF

j_gene: TRBJ1-1
v_gene: TRBV6-5
CDR3aa: ASTARTTGHTEAF

j_gene: TRBJ1-5
v_gene: TRBV19
CDR3aa: ASTLRGGNSNQPQH

j_gene: TRBJ1-2
v_gene: TRBV5-4
CDR3aa: ASSSEVDYGYT

j_gene: TRBJ1-2
v_gene: TRBV4-3
CDR3aa: ASSPTGLEGYT

j_gene: TRBJ2-1
v_gene: TRBV20-1
CDR3aa: SASTGQHNEQF

j_gene: TRBJ1-5
v_gene: TRBV2
CDR3aa: ASSARTGHQPQH

j_gene: TRBJ1-6
v_gene: TRBV5-1
CDR3aa: ASTLYGQPDSPLH

j_gene: TRBJ1-1
v_gene: TRBV6-5
CDR3aa: ASSYGQGVDTEAF

j_gene: TRBJ1-6
v_gene: TRBV6-1
CDR3aa: ASSEQGNSPLH

j_gene: TRBJ1-2
v_gene: TRBV29-1
CDR3aa: SAQDRVSYGYT